This is a list of T cell receptor beta chains from one sample in a study of T cells of healthy individuals. One entry per CDR3 protein results from TCRdb running MiXCR on the 5' RACE reads. This table holds 90,000 to 100,000 distinct CDR3 sequences, under 20% found once. These receptors all come from a human donor in good health. Both conserved end residues are part of each CDR3.

>TRBV14
CASSHPGVYEQYF
>TRBV11-2
CASSLSSGKGEQYF
>TRBV29-1
CSVDLGVNEQYF
>TRBV4-1
CASSRHDLQGKGRGGEQYF
>TRBV27
CASSPISRLVEDTQYF
>TRBV29-1
CSVFVRNTGELFF
>TRBV12-3/TRBV12-4
CASRTGTGSAQPQHF
>TRBV6-1
CASGLGYSTDTQYF
>TRBV20-1
CSARKREAGELFF
>TRBV28
CASSSQLARGGNEQFF
>TRBV11-3
CASSSPGLYNEQFF
>TRBV28
CASRIGAGPGGYTF
>TRBV2
CASRSTSGGSTDTQYF
>TRBV5-1
CASSLGATSGEQYF
>TRBV6-1
CASRDSSGAGNTIYF
>TRBV19
CASSTGIRNTEAFF
>TRBV10-3
CAISESSESSYNEQFF
>TRBV4-2
CASSQVGENADTQYF